One sample yielded the 29 T cell receptor beta chains listed below, sequenced in a study of T-cell reconstitution after alpha-beta-depleted transplantation in children. The TCRbeta library was prepared with unique molecular identifiers. TCRdb re-analysed the PCR reads in MiXCR, keeping a single row per CDR3 protein. This sample yields about 78,000 distinct CDR3 sequences, of which 12% to 15% are seen a single time; 25% to 30% belongs to the top ten. Sequencing used PBMCs, mostly from graft donor cells, obtained 180 days after TCRalphabeta/CD19-depleted stem cell transplant. The receptors were gathered from a male patient between 2 and 10 years old who had a stem cell transplant for acute lymphoblastic leukemia, so the T cells may come from the graft donor.

The gene calls are TRBV6-1 and TRBJ2-2; a weak D match, TRBD2 (6 bases). Germline V gene sequence: CDR1 MNHNS, CDR2 SASEGT. The CDR3 runs 14 residues. Trimming stripped 9 bases from V and 8 bases from J, with 19 bases between. CDR3 amino acids: CASSSGTLGGELFF. CDR3 coding DNA: TGTGCCAGTTCCTCCGGGACTCTTGGAGGGGAGCTGTTTTTT.

The sample holds a few counts of this clonotype. The chain recombines TRBV7-3 with TRBJ2-2; 8 nucleotides line up with TRBD1. Germline V CDR1 and CDR2: SGHTA, FQGTGA. This CDR3 comprises 16 residues. Trimming at V came to 2 bases and at J to 4 bases, leaving 6 bases not matched to a gene. The DNA of the CDR3 is TGTGCCAGCAGCTTAGGGACAGGCCCTAGCACCGGGGAGCTGTTTTTT. It is translated as CASSLGTGPSTGELFF.

A few counts support this clonotype. The chain has TRBV9 and TRBJ2-5; D possibly matches TRBD1 or TRBD2 (7 bases each). The V end lost 3 bases, the J end lost 4 bases, and 19 bases lay between the germline ends. The CDR3 has 16 residues. Germline CDR1 SGDLS, CDR2 YYNGEE. The CDR3 DNA is TGTGCCAGCAGCGCTAGCCAGGGAGGGGGCAGAGAGACCCAGTACTTC. Residues: CASSASQGGGRETQYF.

This clonotype was found a few times. This chain joins TRBV7-2 and TRBJ1-2; D is unclear. There are 14 residues in the CDR3. Germline CDR1 reads SGHTA; CDR2 reads FQGNSA. Trimming took off 5 bases at V and 6 bases at J, with 16 bases between the two ends. CDR3 in amino acids: CASSPIGGQDGYTF. The CDR3 DNA reads TGTGCCAGCAGCCCGATTGGCGGGCAAGATGGCTACACCTTC.

This clonotype came up a few times. This chain links TRBV13 with TRBJ1-6; 7 positions match TRBD1. CDR1 is PRHDT and CDR2 is FYEKMQ in the germline V gene (reference sequence). With 6 bases clipped from V and 5 bases from J, the junction kept 16 bases outside the gene matches. The CDR3 length is 18 residues. CDR3 DNA sequence: TGTGCCAGCAGTCCCCAATCCGTCGGGACAGCTAATAATTCACCCCTCCACTTT. Residues: CASSPQSVGTANNSPLHF.

The chain links TRBV7-2 to TRBJ2-7; D unclear. Germline V gives CDR1 SGHTA, CDR2 FQGNSA. Trimming stripped 5 bases from V and 3 bases from J, with 14 bases between. The CDR3 runs 14 residues. The CDR3 coding sequence is TGTGCCAGCAGCCTAAGTGGCTTAATCTACGAGCAGTACTTC. This gives the protein CASSLSGLIYEQYF.

This clonotype came up a few times. The genes are TRBV3-1 and TRBJ1-3; D unresolved. This CDR3 is built from 15 residues. V was cut by 4 bases and J by 0 bases, with 10 bases left in between. Germline lookup yields CDR1 LGHDT and CDR2 YNNKEL (reference sequence). CDR3 loop: CASSPRSHSGNTIYF. The DNA for the CDR3 is TGTGCCAGCAGCCCCCGGTCCCACTCTGGAAACACCATATATTTT.

The V call is TRBV7-2, the J call TRBJ2-5; TRBD2 matches at 9 bases. This CDR3 has 15 residues. V shed 2 bases, J shed 7 bases, and the junction held 8 bases outside the gene matches. Germline V gives CDR1 SGHTA, CDR2 FQGNSA. The chain's CDR3 is CASSLRIAGAGTQYF. DNA of the CDR3: TGTGCCAGCAGCTTACGAATAGCGGGGGCGGGGACCCAGTACTTC.

The rearrangement joins TRBV7-9 to TRBJ1-4; D might be TRBD1 (6 bases). This CDR3 is built from 14 residues. Trimming stripped 6 bases from V and 4 bases from J, with 12 bases between. In germline, CDR1 is SEHNR, CDR2 FQNEAQ (reference sequence). DNA of the CDR3: TGTGCCAGCAGACAGGGTAGGAGTAATGAAAAACTGTTTTTT. Translated: CASRQGRSNEKLFF.

In its sample, this clonotype was seen a few times. The V and J genes are TRBV11-2 and TRBJ2-7; D is undetermined. V lost 0 bases and J lost 0, with 9 bases in between. Germline CDR1 and CDR2: SGHAT and FQNNGV. This CDR3 is 15 amino acids long. Here the CDR3 reads CASSLEPPSSYEQYF. Written as DNA, the CDR3 is TGTGCCAGCAGCTTAGAGCCACCTTCCTCCTACGAGCAGTACTTC. The entire variable domain, with the rest obtained from reference TRBV11-2 and TRBJ2-7, is as follows: EAGVAQSPRYKIIEKRQSVAFWCNPISGHATLYWYQQILGQGPKLLIQFQNNGVVDDSQLPKDRFSAERLKGVDSTLKIQPAKLEDSAVYLCASSLEPPSSYEQYFGPGTRLTVT.

This clonotype turned up a few times. The germline gene is not matched at one end of the junction; a read error may be the cause. The chain links TRBV4-3 to TRBJ2-6, with D maybe TRBD1 (6 bases). This CDR3 is 16 amino acids long. Per the germline V gene, CDR1 is LGHNA and CDR2 is YSLEER. The CDR3 loop reads CASSQDVRGSGQPVSF. For the CDR3, the DNA is TGCGCCAGCAGCCAAGATGTCCGAGGTTCCGGACAGCCAGTTTCTTTC.

This clonotype was seen more than once but under ten times. The gene calls are TRBV5-6 and TRBJ2-1, with TRBD2 matching 9 bases. Germline V CDR1 and CDR2: SGHDT, YYEEEE. The V segment lost 5 bases and the J segment 5 bases; nucleotides outside the gene matches: 11. The CDR3 is 16 residues long. CDR3 sequence reads: CASRSKRGGEHNEQFF. The CDR3 nucleotides read TGTGCCAGCAGATCCAAGCGCGGGGGGGAACACAATGAGCAGTTCTTC.

The chain is built from TRBV5-1 and TRBJ2-1, with 12 bases that match TRBD2. The V gene's germline CDR1 is SGHRS and CDR2 YFSETQ. The CDR3 has 17 residues. The ends lost 3 bases at V and 2 bases at J; junction bases unmatched: 6. The CDR3: CASSYGGLAGTYNEQFF. DNA for the CDR3: TGCGCCAGCAGCTATGGAGGACTAGCGGGGACCTACAATGAGCAGTTCTTC.

This clonotype was found a few times. The rearrangement links TRBV6-2 or TRBV6-3 to TRBJ1-1; tentative D call: TRBD1 (6 bases). The CDR3 has 13 amino acids. Trimming removed 5 bases at V and 6 bases at J, with 13 bases between. The germline CDR1 and CDR2 sequences are MNHEY and SVGEGT. The CDR3 DNA reads as TGTGCCAGCAGTGACCCAGGGGAGGCTGAAGCTTTCTTT. Translating it yields CASSDPGEAEAFF.

The chain has TRBV4-3 and TRBJ2-7; D not certain. V shed 2 bases and J shed 7 bases, with 12 bases lying between them. The CDR3 runs 13 residues. The V gene's germline CDR1 is LGHNA and CDR2 YSLEER. Here the CDR3 DNA reads TGCGCCAGCAGCCAAAAACGGCTACAAGAGCAGTACTTC. Translated: CASSQKRLQEQYF.

The sample holds a few counts of this clonotype. This sequence joins TRBV5-5 and TRBJ2-7; 8 positions match TRBD1. Germline trimming cut 0 bases from V and 3 bases from J; bases unmatched to any gene: 5. The CDR3 extends over 15 amino acids. Per the germline V gene, CDR1 is SGHKS and CDR2 is YYEKEE (reference sequence). The CDR3 nucleotides read TGTGCCAGCAGCTTGGCCGTGACAGGGGACTACGAGCAGTACTTC. As protein: CASSLAVTGDYEQYF.

The chain has TRBV9 and TRBJ1-1, with D perhaps matching TRBD1 (6 bases). The CDR3 sequence is 16 residues long. Germline assignment: CDR1 SGDLS and CDR2 YYNGEE. The ends were cut back, 4 bases at V and 2 bases at J, with 18 bases in the middle. DNA of the CDR3: TGTGCCAGCAGCAGAAGAGGGGGGGCGGGAAACACTGAAGCTTTCTTT. Amino acid sequence: CASSRRGGAGNTEAFF.

V is TRBV28 and J is TRBJ2-7; TRBD2 matches 9 bases. The CDR3 is 16 amino acids. The V gene's germline CDR1 is MDHEN and CDR2 SYDVKM. V lost 4 bases to trimming and J lost 1 base; unmatched junction nucleotides: 8. The CDR3 spells CASSWSASGTSYEQYF. The CDR3 nucleotides are TGTGCCAGCAGTTGGTCTGCTAGCGGGACTTCCTACGAGCAGTACTTC.

This clonotype has just a few counts. The rearrangement links TRBV7-6 to TRBJ1-6; D is undetermined. In germline, CDR1 is SGHVS, CDR2 FNYEAQ. This CDR3 is built from 14 residues. Trimming cost V 0 bases and J 7 bases, with 7 bases left between them. The CDR3 DNA is TGTGCCAGCAGCTTAGCACGGTCCAATTCACCCCTCCACTTT. The encoded protein is CASSLARSNSPLHF.

This clonotype occurred many times. The chain joins TRBV12-3 or TRBV12-4 to TRBJ2-3, with D possibly being TRBD2 (6 bases). The CDR3 extends over 15 amino acids. V was cut by 6 bases and J by 6 bases, with 19 bases left in between. The CDR3 reads CASRREHTGLDTQYF. CDR3 in DNA: TGTGCCAGCAGGCGGGAACACACGGGATTGGATACGCAGTATTTT.

This clonotype was picked up a small number of times. The chain employs TRBV10-3 and TRBJ2-7; 8 bases align to TRBD1. Trimming took 4 bases from V and 2 from J; bases not matched to a gene: 4. The CDR3 sequence is 14 residues long. Germline CDR1 ENHRY, CDR2 SYGVKD. The CDR3 bases are TGTGCCATCAGTGGGACAGGGCGGGCCTACGAGCAGTACTTC. This codes for CAISGTGRAYEQYF.

A single count supports this clonotype. The chain recombines TRBV11-2 with TRBJ2-7; D might be TRBD1 (7 bases). V lost 5 bases, J lost 2 bases, and 19 bases lay in between. The CDR3 runs 16 residues. Germline V gene lookup returns CDR1 SGHAT and CDR2 FQNNGV. CDR3 nucleotide sequence: TGTGCCAGCAGCCCAGGGGGGAGGAGGCCCCCCTACGAGCAGTACTTC. Protein: CASSPGGRRPPYEQYF.

The chain uses TRBV20-1 and TRBJ2-4; 10 nucleotides line up with TRBD2. The CDR3 loop spans 14 amino acids. Unmatched junction bases numbered 11, after V lost 8 bases and J lost 7 bases. The germline V gene encodes CDR1 DFQATT and CDR2 SNEGSKA (reference sequence). CDR3 loop: CSHSGGPLGNIQYF. The CDR3 coding sequence is TGCAGTCATAGCGGGGGGCCCCTCGGGAACATTCAGTACTTC.

About this clonotype itself: A much larger clone differs from this one at a single base, so this may be a read error. This chain joins TRBV7-2 and TRBJ1-2; D not certain. CDR3 length: 14 residues. Germline V gene sequence: CDR1 SGHTA, CDR2 FQGNSA. The CDR3 protein is CASSLVGGGDGHTF. As DNA, the CDR3 is TGTGCCAGCAGCTTAGTGGGAGGTGGGGATGGCCACACCTTC.

CDR3 bases: TGTGCCACCAGCAGATCGTTGACAGGGGAAGAGACCCAGTACTTC. This codes for CATSRSLTGEETQYF. This chain uses TRBV15 with TRBJ2-5, with 8 bases fitting TRBD1. This CDR3 comprises 15 residues. J lost 3 bases, V lost 2 bases, and 5 bases had no gene match. Germline V gene lookup returns CDR1 LNHNV and CDR2 YYDKDF (reference sequence).

This sequence joins TRBV5-1 and TRBJ2-5, with TRBD1 matching over 7 bases. Germline assignment: CDR1 SGHRS and CDR2 YFSETQ. The CDR3 contains 13 residues. V shed 2 bases, J shed 5 bases, and the junction held 3 bases outside the gene matches. The CDR3 nucleotides are TGCGCCAGCAGCTTCGGCAGGGGGGAGACCCAGTACTTC. The encoded protein is CASSFGRGETQYF.

This sequence joins TRBV19 and TRBJ1-5; D is unclear. This CDR3 spans 14 amino acids. Germline CDR1 LNHDA, CDR2 SQIVND (reference sequence). Trimming stripped 8 bases from V and 2 bases from J, with 13 bases between. In nucleotides, the CDR3 is TGTGCCAGTGCGGTCGGATCGGGCAATCAGCCCCAGCATTTT. Translation gives CASAVGSGNQPQHF.

This clonotype has a count of ten or more. The chain couples TRBV7-2 to TRBJ2-1; 7 bases are shared with TRBD2. Germline assignment: CDR1 SGHTA and CDR2 FQGNSA. This CDR3 has 14 amino acids. V shed 6 bases and J 8 bases; nucleotides not matched to a gene: 10. The CDR3 reads CASSYTRGVDEQFF. The CDR3 DNA reads TGTGCCAGCAGTTACACCCGGGGGGTTGATGAGCAGTTCTTC.

The CDR3 is CASSPIPYEQYF. The CDR3 DNA follows: TGTGCCAGCAGCCCTATTCCCTACGAGCAGTACTTC. This chain links TRBV11-2 with TRBJ2-7; D uncertain. The CDR3 contains 12 residues. Germline values: CDR1 SGHAT, CDR2 FQNNGV. The V and J ends lost 5 bases and 2 bases respectively, with 7 bases between them.